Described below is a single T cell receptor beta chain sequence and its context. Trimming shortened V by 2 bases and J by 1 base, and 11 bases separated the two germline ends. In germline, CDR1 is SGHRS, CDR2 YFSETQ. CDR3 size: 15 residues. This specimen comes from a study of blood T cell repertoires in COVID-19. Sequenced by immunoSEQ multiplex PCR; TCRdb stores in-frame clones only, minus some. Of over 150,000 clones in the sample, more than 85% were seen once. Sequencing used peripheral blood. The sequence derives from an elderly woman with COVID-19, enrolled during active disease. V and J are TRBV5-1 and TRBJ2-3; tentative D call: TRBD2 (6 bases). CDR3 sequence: CASSFWGVGTDTQYF. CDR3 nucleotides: TGCGCCAGCAGCTTTTGGGGGGTAGGCACAGATACGCAGTATTTT.